This T cell receptor (beta chain) was found in a study of blood T cell repertoires in COVID-19. Study information: The origin of the acute and convalescent COVID-19 samples was the United States, Italy and Spain. From T cells, B-cell-depleted T cells, or PBMCs came the material, which was cDNA or gDNA.

In the original analysis: Amplification of reference gene primers was used by the study to estimate nucleated cell counts. Sequenced by immunoSEQ multiplex PCR; TCRdb stores in-frame clones only, minus some. V and J calls and clone size follow that table, whereas D and trimming were derived from the DNA. The table records some 66,000 clones, 93% of them present only once. Trimming removed 6 bases at V and 1 base at J, with 6 bases between. The CDR3 length is 11 residues. Germline loops: CDR1 DFQATT, CDR2 SNEGSKA (reference sequence). The sample was peripheral blood. This chain joins TRBV20-1 and TRBJ2-5, with D uncertain. This clonotype was obtained from a man between 65 and 85 years old with active COVID-19. CDR3 coding DNA: TGCAGTGCCCAGTCCCAAGAGACCCAGTACTTC. It is translated as CSAQSQETQYF.